This TCR beta chain was identified in a study of OX40 agonist ivuxolimab in advanced cancers. This table comes from immunoSEQ multiplex PCR, and its TCRdb copy is limited to in-frame clones, with some not included. This sample carries 70,000 or so clones, approximately 90% of them seen once, and the ten largest clones take 6.5% to 8.5%. V was pared by 4 bases and J by 0 bases, with 11 bases between. The germline gives CDR1 SGHDT, CDR2 YYEEEE. This CDR3 comprises 15 residues. General study results and limits: A proportion of nonresponders additionally exhibited low normalized T-cell clonal expansion.

In regard to this clone: Its target is not known.

The sequencing used CD4+ or CD8+ T cells sorted from blood, collected in a trial of the OX40 agonist ivuxolimab. This clonotype was sampled from an adult with an advanced solid tumor such as melanoma, head and neck, liver or kidney cancer. The chain links TRBV5-6 to TRBJ1-3, with D unresolved. The CDR3 here is CASSRDVGSGNTIYF. For the CDR3, the DNA is TGTGCCAGCAGCCGGGATGTGGGCTCTGGAAACACCATATATTTT.